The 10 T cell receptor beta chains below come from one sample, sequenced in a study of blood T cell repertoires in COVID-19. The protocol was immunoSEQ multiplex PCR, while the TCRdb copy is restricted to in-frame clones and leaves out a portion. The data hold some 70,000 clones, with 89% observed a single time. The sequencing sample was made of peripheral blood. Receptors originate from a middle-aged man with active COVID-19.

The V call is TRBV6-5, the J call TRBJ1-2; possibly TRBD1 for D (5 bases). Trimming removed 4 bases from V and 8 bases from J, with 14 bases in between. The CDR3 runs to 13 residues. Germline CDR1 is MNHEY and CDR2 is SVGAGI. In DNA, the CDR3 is TGTGCCAGCAGTTCTACCATCGGGGGAGGCTACACCTTC. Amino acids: CASSSTIGGGYTF.

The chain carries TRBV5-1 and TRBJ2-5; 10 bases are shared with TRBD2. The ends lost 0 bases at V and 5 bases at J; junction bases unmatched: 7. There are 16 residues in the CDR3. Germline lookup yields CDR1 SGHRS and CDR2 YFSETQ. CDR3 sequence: CASSLGASGGTETQYF. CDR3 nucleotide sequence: TGCGCCAGCAGCTTGGGTGCTAGCGGGGGCACCGAGACCCAGTACTTC. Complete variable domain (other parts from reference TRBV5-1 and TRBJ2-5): KAGVTQTPRYLIKTRGQQVTLSCSPISGHRSVSWYQQTPGQGLQFLFEYFSETQRNKGNFPGRFSGRQFSNSRSEMNVSTLELGDSALYLCASSLGASGGTETQYFGPGTRLLVL.

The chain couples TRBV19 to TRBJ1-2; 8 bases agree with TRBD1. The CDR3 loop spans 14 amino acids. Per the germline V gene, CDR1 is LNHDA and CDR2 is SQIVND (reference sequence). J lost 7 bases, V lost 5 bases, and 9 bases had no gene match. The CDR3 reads CASSLNFRGLGYTF. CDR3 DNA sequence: TGTGCCAGTAGTCTTAATTTCAGGGGGCTTGGCTACACCTTC.

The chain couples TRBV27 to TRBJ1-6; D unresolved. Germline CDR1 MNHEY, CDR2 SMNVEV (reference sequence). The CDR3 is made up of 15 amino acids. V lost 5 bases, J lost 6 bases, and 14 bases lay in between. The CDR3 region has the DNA TGTGCCAGCAGTCCGTATGACATGAGTAATTCACCCCTCCACTTT. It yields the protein CASSPYDMSNSPLHF.

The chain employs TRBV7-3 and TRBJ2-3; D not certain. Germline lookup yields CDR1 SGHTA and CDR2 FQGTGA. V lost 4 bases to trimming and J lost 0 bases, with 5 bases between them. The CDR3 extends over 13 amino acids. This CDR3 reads CASSSQSTDTQYF. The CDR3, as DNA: TGTGCCAGCAGCTCACAAAGCACAGATACGCAGTATTTT.

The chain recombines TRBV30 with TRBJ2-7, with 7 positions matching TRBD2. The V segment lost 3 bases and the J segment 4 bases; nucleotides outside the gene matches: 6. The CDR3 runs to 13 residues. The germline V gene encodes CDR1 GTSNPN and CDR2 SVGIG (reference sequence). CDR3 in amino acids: CAWRDVGGYEQYF. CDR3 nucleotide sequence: TGTGCCTGGAGGGACGTGGGGGGGTACGAGCAGTACTTC.

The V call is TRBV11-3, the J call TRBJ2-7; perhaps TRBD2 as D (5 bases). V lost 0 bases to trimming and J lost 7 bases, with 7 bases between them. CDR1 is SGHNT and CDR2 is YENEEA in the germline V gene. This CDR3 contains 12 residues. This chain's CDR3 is CASSLDGVEQYF. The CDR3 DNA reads TGTGCCAGCAGCTTAGACGGGGTGGAGCAGTACTTC.

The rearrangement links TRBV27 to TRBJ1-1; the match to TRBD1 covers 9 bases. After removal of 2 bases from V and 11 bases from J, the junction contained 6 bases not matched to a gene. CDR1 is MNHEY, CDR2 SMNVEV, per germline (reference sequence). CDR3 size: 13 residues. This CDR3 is CASSLGTGKEAFF. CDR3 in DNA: TGTGCCAGCAGTTTAGGGACAGGGAAGGAGGCTTTCTTT.

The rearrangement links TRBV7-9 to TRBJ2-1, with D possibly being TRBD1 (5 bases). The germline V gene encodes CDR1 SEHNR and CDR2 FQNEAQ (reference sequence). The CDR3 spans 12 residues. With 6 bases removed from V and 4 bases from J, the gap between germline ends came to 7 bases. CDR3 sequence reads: CASRKGYNEQFF. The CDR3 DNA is TGTGCCAGCAGGAAGGGGTACAATGAGCAGTTCTTC.

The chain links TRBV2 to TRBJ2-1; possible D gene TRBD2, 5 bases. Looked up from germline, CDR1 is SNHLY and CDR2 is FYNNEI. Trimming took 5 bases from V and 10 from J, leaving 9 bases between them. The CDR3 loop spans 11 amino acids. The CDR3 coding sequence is TGTGCCAGCAGTCGCCGGGAAGAGCAGTTCTTC. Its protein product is CASSRREEQFF.